These 31 T cell receptor beta chains share one sample of origin, sequenced in a study of T cell repertoires in cytomegalovirus infection (dated by TCRdb to the late 2010s). Instrument on record: Illumina HiSeq 1500. TCRdb passed the public sequencing reads through fastp at Q25 and MiXCR, retaining productive beta sequences. Rows merge per CDR3 protein into single entries with the most common DNA and genes. This sample gives almost 500,000 distinct CDR3 sequences in total; about 11% of them show up just once. 10% of the sample is in the top ten clones. The source material was PBMCs. Receptors were obtained from a human donor in good health (CMV status not recorded). Some clones in this sample may be carry-over from other donors' samples.

The J gene is TRBJ2-7, the V gene TRBV27; D is possibly TRBD2 (7 bases). The CDR3 extends over 14 amino acids. V lost 2 bases and J lost 3, with 11 bases in between. Germline CDR1 and CDR2: MNHEY and SMNVEV (reference sequence). CDR3 coding DNA: TGTGCCAGCAGTTTACGAGGGGGGGTCTACGAGCAGTACTTC. This translates into CASSLRGGVYEQYF.

The chain carries TRBV6-2 or TRBV6-3 and TRBJ1-5; no firm D call. The CDR3 has 13 amino acids. Trimming shortened V by 5 bases and J by 2 bases, and 7 bases separated the two germline ends. Germline V gene lookup returns CDR1 MNHEY and CDR2 SVGEGT. The CDR3 here is CASSDRRNQPQHF. The CDR3 region has the DNA TGTGCCAGCAGTGACCGCCGCAATCAGCCCCAGCATTTT.

This clonotype was observed many times. The V gene is TRBV6-2 or TRBV6-3, the J gene TRBJ2-2, with D hard to call. This CDR3 is built from 14 residues. The germline V gene encodes CDR1 MNHEY and CDR2 SVGEGT. The ends were cut back, 5 bases at V and 1 base at J, with 8 bases in the middle. The CDR3 region is CASSTLENTGELFF. In DNA form, the CDR3 reads TGTGCCAGCAGTACCCTAGAGAACACCGGGGAGCTGTTTTTT.

This sequence joins TRBV11-1 and TRBJ2-7; D is tentatively TRBD1 or TRBD2 (5 bases each). Trimming took 5 bases from V and 2 from J, leaving 10 bases between them. CDR3 size: 13 residues. In germline, CDR1 is SGHAT, CDR2 FQDESV (reference sequence). CDR3 in amino acids: CASSPRDPYEQYF. The CDR3 DNA sequence: TGTGCCAGCAGCCCCAGGGACCCCTACGAGCAGTACTTC.

This clonotype was seen at least ten times. The chain is built from TRBV4-2 and TRBJ2-1; 9 bases agree with TRBD1. The germline gives CDR1 LGHNA, CDR2 YNFKEQ. The CDR3 runs to 16 residues. Germline trimming cut 3 bases from V and 1 base from J; bases unmatched to any gene: 4. For the CDR3, the DNA is TGTGCCAGCAGCCAGGAAGGACAGGGGTCCTACAATGAGCAGTTCTTC. Its protein product is CASSQEGQGSYNEQFF.

Points on this clonotype: Being one base from a much bigger clone, this may be a read error. This CDR3 fails to terminate in the conserved phenylalanine or tryptophan, so it likely reflects a read error. The chain has TRBV28 and TRBJ1-2; D unclear. CDR3 length: 11 amino acids. From germline, CDR1 is MDHEN and CDR2 SYDVKM. V shed 6 bases and J shed 5 bases, with 7 bases lying between them. CDR3: CASRPEYGYTI. Written as DNA, the CDR3 is TGTGCCAGCAGGCCAGAGTATGGCTACACCATC.

The rearrangement joins TRBV12-3 or TRBV12-4 to TRBJ2-5; 13 bases line up with TRBD2. With 7 bases clipped from V and 4 bases from J, the junction kept 18 bases outside the gene matches. The CDR3 is 19 amino acids. CDR3 bases: TGTGCCAGCACCCTGAAGGCTCTACTAGCGGGGGGGCCGCGAGAGACCCAGTACTTC. This gives the protein CASTLKALLAGGPRETQYF.

This clonotype was seen repeatedly, ten times or more. This chain connects TRBV28 to TRBJ1-1, with 9 bases lining up with TRBD1. The V and J ends lost 3 bases and 3 bases, in that order; junction bases with no gene match: 11. This CDR3 contains 17 residues. Germline V gene lookup returns CDR1 MDHEN and CDR2 SYDVKM. For the CDR3, the DNA is TGTGCCAGCAGTTTTACCCTCCCCGGGGACAGGGACACTGAAGCTTTCTTT. It encodes CASSFTLPGDRDTEAFF. The full variable domain, completed using reference TRBV28 and TRBJ1-1, is DVKVTQSSRYLVKRTGEKVFLECVQDMDHENMFWYRQDPGLGLRLIYFSYDVKMKEKGDIPEGYSVSREKKERFSLILESASTNQTSMYLCASSFTLPGDRDTEAFFGQGTRLTVV.

This clonotype was observed at least ten times. The chain employs TRBV11-2 and TRBJ2-3; 7 bases fit TRBD2. Germline CDR1 and CDR2: SGHAT and FQNNGV. This CDR3 comprises 16 residues. The junction had 8 bases not matched to a gene; V was cut back by 5 bases and J by 0 bases. The CDR3 spells CASSPVGGGSTDTQYF. The CDR3 DNA is TGTGCCAGCAGCCCAGTTGGGGGGGGAAGCACAGATACGCAGTATTTT.

This clonotype was counted between two and nine times. CDR3 sequence (DNA): TGTGCCAGCAGCGGTAGAGCGGTATACAATGAGCAGTTCTTC. Protein: CASSGRAVYNEQFF. V is TRBV2 and J is TRBJ2-1; D might be TRBD2 (5 bases). Trimming cost V 6 bases and J 4 bases, with 13 bases left between them. CDR3 size: 14 residues. Germline V CDR1 and CDR2: SNHLY, FYNNEI. The variable domain in full, completed from reference TRBV2 and TRBJ2-1, reads EPEVTQTPSHQVTQMGQEVILRCVPISNHLYFYWYRQILGQKVEFLVSFYNNEISEKSEIFDDQFSVERPDGSNFTLKIRSTKLEDSAMYFCASSGRAVYNEQFFGPGTRLTVL.

The chain employs TRBV28 and TRBJ2-2; D assignment may be TRBD1 or TRBD2 (6 bases each). Germline CDR1 MDHEN, CDR2 SYDVKM. The CDR3 is 16 amino acids. V lost 6 bases and J 2 bases, leaving 16 bases between the germline ends. CDR3 loop: CASSPGGHSNTGELFF. The CDR3 nucleotides are TGTGCCAGCAGCCCCGGGGGACACTCTAACACCGGGGAGCTGTTTTTT.

This clonotype appeared many times. The chain joins TRBV12-3 or TRBV12-4 to TRBJ1-6; 9 nucleotides match TRBD1. J was trimmed by 8 bases and V by 1 base; bases with no gene match: 0. The CDR3 loop spans 14 amino acids. In DNA form, the CDR3 reads TGTGCCAGCAGTTTAGGGACAGGGGATTCACCCCTCCACTTT. Translated: CASSLGTGDSPLHF.

This clonotype has more than one count but fewer than ten. The chain carries TRBV19 and TRBJ2-6; D possibly uses TRBD1 or TRBD2 (5 bases each). Germline V gene data show CDR1 as LNHDA and CDR2 as SQIVND (reference sequence). V shed 1 base and J shed 4 bases, with 11 bases lying between them. The CDR3 has 16 residues. This chain's CDR3 is CASSIGPGPGANVLTF. DNA of the CDR3: TGTGCCAGTAGTATAGGTCCGGGGCCCGGGGCCAACGTCCTGACTTTC.

The sample holds many counts of this clonotype. The genes are TRBV10-1 and TRBJ2-2; 8 bases agree with TRBD1. The CDR3 consists of 16 residues. V dropped 6 bases and J dropped 1; count of bases not matched to a gene: 7. CDR1 WNHNN and CDR2 SYGVQD come from the germline V gene (reference sequence). CDR3: CASSDLGQENTGELFF. The CDR3 nucleotides are TGCGCCAGCAGCGACTTGGGACAGGAGAACACCGGGGAGCTGTTTTTT.

This clonotype was detected a few times. The chain recombines TRBV27 with TRBJ1-4; 7 bases fit TRBD1. V lost 5 bases, J lost 8 bases, and 8 bases stayed unmatched. Germline V gene sequence: CDR1 MNHEY, CDR2 SMNVEV (reference sequence). The CDR3 has 14 amino acids. In nucleotides, the CDR3 is TGTGCCAGCAGTCCAGACAGGGTTGGGGAAAAACTGTTTTTT. As protein: CASSPDRVGEKLFF.

This clonotype was seen ten or more times. The chain has TRBV19 and TRBJ2-7, with 9 bases lining up with TRBD1. The ends lost 5 bases at V and 2 bases at J; junction bases unmatched: 4. The CDR3 runs to 14 residues. The germline gives CDR1 LNHDA, CDR2 SQIVND (reference sequence). The CDR3 DNA sequence: TGTGCCAGTAGTTTCCGGACAGGGGCCTACGAGCAGTACTTC. Amino acid sequence: CASSFRTGAYEQYF. The full variable domain, with the rest looked up from reference TRBV19 and TRBJ2-7, is DGGITQSPKYLFRKEGQNVTLSCEQNLNHDAMYWYRQDPGQGLRLIYYSQIVNDFQKGDIAEGYSVSREKKESFPLTVTSAQKNPTAFYLCASSFRTGAYEQYFGPGTRLTVT.

The V gene is TRBV20-1, the J gene TRBJ1-1; a weak D match, TRBD1 (5 bases). V was clipped by 6 bases and J by 0 bases, with 14 bases between them. The length of the CDR3 is 14 residues. Germline lookup yields CDR1 DFQATT and CDR2 SNEGSKA (reference sequence). The CDR3 is CSAPARGMNTEAFF. The CDR3 DNA reads as TGCAGTGCGCCTGCAAGGGGCATGAACACTGAAGCTTTCTTT.

This clonotype has ten or more counts. V gene TRBV7-2 combines with J gene TRBJ2-1; possibly TRBD2 for D (6 bases). The germline CDR1 and CDR2 sequences are SGHTA and FQGNSA. Trimming took 3 bases from V and 10 from J, leaving 10 bases between them. The CDR3 runs to 12 residues. DNA of the CDR3: TGTGCCAGCAGCTTCGGAGGAGGGGAGCAGTTCTTC. Translation: CASSFGGGEQFF.

This clonotype was seen many times. V is TRBV19 and J is TRBJ1-2; D remains ambiguous. The V end lost 6 bases, the J end lost 2 bases, and 4 bases lay between the germline ends. This CDR3 has 11 residues. The V gene's germline CDR1 is LNHDA and CDR2 SQIVND (reference sequence). This chain's CDR3 is CASRRNYGYTF. Written as DNA, the CDR3 is TGTGCCAGTAGGAGAAACTATGGCTACACCTTC.

The chain uses TRBV3-1 and TRBJ2-7, with 14 bases that match TRBD2. Looked up from germline, CDR1 is LGHDT and CDR2 is YNNKEL (reference sequence). J lost 3 bases, V lost 4 bases, and 5 bases had no gene match. The CDR3 covers 16 residues. DNA for the CDR3: TGTGCCAGCAGCCCGGGACTAGCGGGGGACCACTACGAGCAGTACTTC. Residues: CASSPGLAGDHYEQYF.

This clonotype has at least ten counts. V is TRBV7-2 and J is TRBJ1-5; D is uncertain. CDR1 SGHTA and CDR2 FQGNSA come from the germline V gene. V lost 2 bases, J lost 0 bases, and 2 bases lay in between. There are 13 residues in the CDR3. CDR3 sequence reads: CASSLHSNQPQHF. The CDR3 region has the DNA TGTGCCAGCAGCTTACATAGCAATCAGCCCCAGCATTTT.

The chain's CDR3 is CASSLNPYNSPLHF. The CDR3 DNA reads TGTGCCAGCAGCTTAAATCCTTATAATTCACCCCTCCACTTT. This chain joins TRBV7-8 and TRBJ1-6; no clear D. V dropped 2 bases and J dropped 4 bases, with 6 bases sitting between them. The germline CDR1 and CDR2 sequences are SGHVS and FQNEAQ. The CDR3 has 14 residues.

J is TRBJ1-1 and V is TRBV6-5; no definite D call. This CDR3 region has 12 residues. Germline assignment: CDR1 MNHEY and CDR2 SVGAGI. Trimming removed 0 bases at V and 7 bases at J, with 6 bases between. The CDR3 DNA follows: TGTGCCAGCAGTTACTCCGGGGATGAAGCTTTCTTT. Amino acid sequence: CASSYSGDEAFF.

The J gene is TRBJ1-5, the V gene TRBV19, with D perhaps TRBD1 (5 bases). CDR3 length: 15 amino acids. The V gene lost 6 bases and the J gene lost 7 bases, with 19 bases spanning the gap. Looked up from germline, CDR1 is LNHDA and CDR2 is SQIVND (reference sequence). In DNA form, the CDR3 reads TGTGCCAGTAGCCCCCCCCCAGGGTCGAGGCAGCCCCAGCATTTT. This gives the protein CASSPPPGSRQPQHF.

This clonotype has at least ten counts. The genes are TRBV28 and TRBJ2-2; 7 bases are shared with TRBD1. J gave up 8 bases and V 10 bases, and 16 bases lay outside the gene matches. In germline, CDR1 is MDHEN, CDR2 SYDVKM. The CDR3 runs to 15 residues. CDR3: CATNRQGRRSGELFF. CDR3 in DNA: TGTGCCACCAACAGACAGGGTCGGAGGTCAGGGGAGCTGTTTTTT.

There are a few counts of this clonotype. The chain joins TRBV6-1 to TRBJ2-1, with 8 bases aligning to TRBD2. V lost 1 base, J lost 1 base, and 15 bases stayed unmatched. The CDR3 totals 20 residues. Germline V gene data show CDR1 as MNHNS and CDR2 as SASEGT. CDR3 DNA sequence: TGTGCCAGCAGTGAAGATAGGACAGCTTTCGGCGGGGGGTCCTACAATGAGCAGTTCTTC. Encoded protein: CASSEDRTAFGGGSYNEQFF.

On this clonotype: A single base separates this from a much larger clone, so it may be a read error. V usage is TRBV19 and J usage is TRBJ1-5; D is possibly TRBD1 (5 bases). The CDR3 has 14 residues. From germline, CDR1 is LNHDA and CDR2 SQIVND (reference sequence). The CDR3 nucleotides read TGTGCCAGTAGAGGGACGGATAGCAATCAGCCCCATCATTTT. Protein: CASRGTDSNQPHHF.

This clonotype has at least ten counts. V and J are TRBV19 and TRBJ2-3; possibly TRBD2 for D (6 bases). Germline-derived CDR1 and CDR2 are LNHDA and SQIVND (reference sequence). This CDR3 is 17 amino acids long. V shed 6 bases and J shed 0 bases, with 19 bases lying between them. The CDR3, as DNA: TGTGCCAGTAGCCTTGGGGCTTTAGCGGACAGCACAGATACGCAGTATTTT. Protein sequence: CASSLGALADSTDTQYF.

In its sample, this clonotype was seen a few times. The chain carries TRBV6-5 and TRBJ1-2; TRBD1 matches 7 bases. The germline V gene encodes CDR1 MNHEY and CDR2 SVGAGI. V dropped 0 bases and J dropped 7; count of bases not matched to a gene: 5. The CDR3 is made up of 14 amino acids. This CDR3 is CASSYSEGAGGYTF. CDR3 coding DNA: TGTGCCAGCAGTTACTCAGAGGGGGCGGGTGGCTACACCTTC.

This clonotype was detected ten times or more. The chain links TRBV19 to TRBJ2-7; D is undetermined. The V end was cut by 7 bases, the J end by 5 bases, with 15 bases between. Germline CDR1 is LNHDA and CDR2 is SQIVND (reference sequence). The CDR3 has 13 amino acids. The CDR3: CASTTPKGHEQYF. CDR3 nucleotides: TGTGCCAGTACCACCCCGAAGGGCCACGAGCAGTACTTC.

This clonotype occurred many times. This rearrangement joins TRBV7-8 to TRBJ1-2; no clear D gene. V lost 0 bases and J lost 8, with 13 bases in between. The CDR3 contains 14 residues. CDR1 is SGHVS and CDR2 is FQNEAQ in the germline V gene. CDR3 nucleotide sequence: TGTGCCAGCAGCTTAGCGCTGTCGGGATCCGGCTACACCTTC. As protein: CASSLALSGSGYTF.